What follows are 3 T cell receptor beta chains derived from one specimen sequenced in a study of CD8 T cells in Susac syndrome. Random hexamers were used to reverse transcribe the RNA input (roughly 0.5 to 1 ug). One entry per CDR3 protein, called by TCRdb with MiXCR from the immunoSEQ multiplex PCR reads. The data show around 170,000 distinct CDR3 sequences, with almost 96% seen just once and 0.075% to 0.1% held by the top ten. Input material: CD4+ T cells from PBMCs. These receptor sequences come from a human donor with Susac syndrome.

The CDR3: CASSPGKASGYTF. The DNA of the CDR3 is TGTGCCAGCAGTCCCGGGAAGGCCTCGGGCTACACCTTC. The V call is TRBV27, the J call TRBJ1-2, with no clear D. V was shortened by 5 bases and J by 8 bases, with 15 bases between the two germline ends. CDR3 size: 13 residues. Germline CDR1 reads MNHEY; CDR2 reads SMNVEV (reference sequence).

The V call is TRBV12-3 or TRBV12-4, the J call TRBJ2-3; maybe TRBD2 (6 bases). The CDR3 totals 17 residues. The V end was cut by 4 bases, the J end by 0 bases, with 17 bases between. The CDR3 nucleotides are TGTGCCAGCAGTTCCCTCGGAGGGCCCATAAGCACAGATACGCAGTATTTT. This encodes CASSSLGGPISTDTQYF.

This chain's CDR3 is CAWSVSNRAFEAFF. In DNA, the CDR3 is TGTGCCTGGAGTGTTAGCAACAGGGCCTTTGAAGCTTTCTTT. The V and J genes are TRBV30 and TRBJ1-1; TRBD1 might be the D (6 bases). Germline values: CDR1 GTSNPN, CDR2 SVGIG (reference sequence). The CDR3 totals 14 residues. Trimming took off 0 bases at V and 7 bases at J, with 15 bases between the two ends.